These 22 T cell receptor beta chains originate from one sample sequenced in a study of control samples from healthy donors and cancer patients. Clones were sequenced by immunoSEQ multiplex PCR, and TCRdb holds only the in-frame ones, with some missing. Found here are approximately 90,000 clones, more than 75% of them singletons; the top ten hold 2.1%. Sequenced: blood. These receptors all come from a woman aged 40 to 50 in good health.

In its sample, this clone was seen a few times. CDR3 bases: TGTGCCAGCAGTTTATCGTCCCTTGCGAACACTGAAGCTTTCTTT. Its translation is CASSLSSLANTEAFF. This rearrangement joins TRBV27 to TRBJ1-1; no firm D call. The CDR3 is made up of 15 amino acids. V lost 0 bases, J lost 1 base, and 9 bases lay in between. CDR1 is MNHEY, CDR2 SMNVEV, per germline (reference sequence).

This chain uses TRBV12-3 or TRBV12-4 with TRBJ2-3; D not resolved. This CDR3 has 13 residues. Trimming cost V 3 bases and J 2 bases, with 6 bases left between them. The CDR3 here is CASSFALTDTQYF. For the CDR3, the DNA is TGTGCCAGCAGTTTTGCCCTCACAGATACGCAGTATTTT.

V usage is TRBV29-1 and J usage is TRBJ1-1; no definite D call. CDR1 is SQVTM, CDR2 ANQGSEA, per germline. Trimming took off 1 base at V and 0 bases at J, with 12 bases between the two ends. This CDR3 spans 15 amino acids. Here the CDR3 reads CSVEGAARMNTEAFF. DNA of the CDR3: TGCAGCGTTGAAGGGGCAGCCAGAATGAACACTGAAGCTTTCTTT.

The chain has TRBV5-1 and TRBJ1-4, with D maybe TRBD1 (6 bases). This CDR3 region has 14 residues. Per germline, CDR1 SGHRS and CDR2 YFSETQ. V lost 4 bases, J lost 4 bases, and 11 bases lay in between. The CDR3 DNA is TGCGCCAGCAGCCCGGGGGGCAATAATGAAAAACTGTTTTTT. This codes for CASSPGGNNEKLFF.

The chain has TRBV27 and TRBJ2-2, with D tentatively TRBD1 or TRBD2 (5 bases each). The CDR3 is 14 amino acids. With 4 bases removed from V and 1 base from J, the gap between germline ends came to 7 bases. Germline assignment: CDR1 MNHEY and CDR2 SMNVEV (reference sequence). CDR3 in amino acids: CASSWGRNTGELFF. The CDR3 nucleotides are TGTGCCAGCAGTTGGGGGAGGAACACCGGGGAGCTGTTTTTT.

This chain uses TRBV2 with TRBJ1-2; no reliable D call. The ends were cut back, 7 bases at V and 11 bases at J, with 14 bases in the middle. The CDR3 covers 11 residues. The germline V gene encodes CDR1 SNHLY and CDR2 FYNNEI. The CDR3 DNA follows: TGTGCCAGCAAAGATGCGTCGAGGTACACCTTC. Its translation is CASKDASRYTF.

The V gene is TRBV6-2 or TRBV6-3, the J gene TRBJ2-3, with 8 positions matching TRBD2. The CDR3 length is 15 residues. Unmatched junction bases numbered 6, after V lost 5 bases and J lost 2 bases. Germline V gene data show CDR1 as MNHEY and CDR2 as SVGEGT. The CDR3 region is CASSPGTRVTDTQYF. CDR3 DNA: TGTGCCAGCAGTCCCGGGACTAGAGTCACAGATACGCAGTATTTT.

The CDR3 nucleotides read TGTGCCAGCAGTTACTCTGAGGCTCGGGGGCAGCCCCAGCATTTT. Protein: CASSYSEARGQPQHF. The gene calls are TRBV6-2 or TRBV6-3 and TRBJ1-5; a weak D match, TRBD1 (5 bases). The length of the CDR3 is 15 residues. In germline, CDR1 is MNHEY, CDR2 SVGEGT. V lost 0 bases and J 7 bases, leaving 13 bases between the germline ends.

V usage is TRBV9 and J usage is TRBJ1-2, with D unresolved. Germline CDR1 and CDR2: SGDLS and YYNGEE. The CDR3 has 15 amino acids. Trimming took 0 bases from V and 6 from J, leaving 15 bases between them. In nucleotides, the CDR3 is TGTGCCAGCAGCGTAGCTACTGAGCCGCCGAATGGCTACACCTTC. Protein product: CASSVATEPPNGYTF. Together with reference TRBV9 and TRBJ1-2, the CDR3 gives the full variable domain: DSGVTQTPKHLITATGQRVTLRCSPRSGDLSVYWYQQSLDQGLQFLIQYYNGEERAKGNILERFSAQQFPDLHSELNLSSLELGDSALYFCASSVATEPPNGYTFGSGTRLTVV.

The rearrangement joins TRBV21-1 to TRBJ2-7; the DNA was not used to check the table's D call, TRBD2. TRBV21-1 is labeled a pseudogene. The CDR3 has 16 amino acids. The CDR3 reads CASSWTSGGVSYEQYF. The CDR3 DNA reads as TGTGCCAGCAGCTGGACTAGCGGGGGGGTATCGTACGAGCAGTACTTC.

The genes are TRBV6-5 and TRBJ1-4; D is possibly TRBD1 (5 bases). V lost 6 bases and J lost 6, with 14 bases in between. The CDR3 runs to 14 residues. Germline-derived CDR1 and CDR2 are MNHEY and SVGAGI. This chain's CDR3 is CASRTAGGDEKLFF. The CDR3 region has the DNA TGTGCCAGCAGAACAGCCGGGGGGGATGAAAAACTGTTTTTT.

This chain connects TRBV5-4 to TRBJ2-2; 9 bases map to TRBD1. CDR1 is SGHNT, CDR2 YYREEE, per germline (reference sequence). This CDR3 is built from 16 residues. With V trimmed by 4 bases and J by 6 bases, 10 bases remained unmatched. CDR3 sequence: CASSQGTGLMAGELFF. For the CDR3, the DNA is TGTGCCAGCAGCCAAGGGACAGGGTTAATGGCCGGGGAGCTGTTTTTT.

V usage is TRBV5-1 and J usage is TRBJ2-7; TRBD1 agrees at 7 bases. From germline, CDR1 is SGHRS and CDR2 YFSETQ. This CDR3 has 13 residues. V dropped 3 bases and J dropped 9; count of bases not matched to a gene: 9. CDR3 in amino acids: CASSSGPTGVQYF. CDR3 in DNA: TGCGCCAGCAGCTCGGGACCCACAGGGGTGCAGTACTTC. The full variable domain, completed using reference TRBV5-1 and TRBJ2-7, is KAGVTQTPRYLIKTRGQQVTLSCSPISGHRSVSWYQQTPGQGLQFLFEYFSETQRNKGNFPGRFSGRQFSNSRSEMNVSTLELGDSALYLCASSSGPTGVQYFGPGTRLTVT.

The chain is built from TRBV10-3 and TRBJ2-7, with TRBD2 matching over 11 bases. Germline CDR1 and CDR2: ENHRY and SYGVKD. V lost 4 bases to trimming and J lost 3 bases; unmatched junction nucleotides: 8. The CDR3 runs to 16 residues. DNA for the CDR3: TGTGCCATCAGTGCCGGATCTAGCGGGGGGAACTACGAGCAGTACTTC. It specifies CAISAGSSGGNYEQYF.

Here the CDR3 reads CASSLRQGRELFF. The CDR3 DNA is TGTGCCAGCAGTTTGCGGCAGGGCAGGGAGCTGTTTTTT. The V gene is TRBV27, the J gene TRBJ2-2; TRBD1 might be the D (5 bases). The CDR3 is 13 amino acids. Trimming stripped 3 bases from V and 9 bases from J, with 11 bases between. Germline CDR1 reads MNHEY; CDR2 reads SMNVEV (reference sequence).

Only a few counts were recorded for this clone. V is TRBV5-1 and J is TRBJ2-7, with 8 positions matching TRBD2. The CDR3 has 13 residues. The germline gives CDR1 SGHRS, CDR2 YFSETQ. With 4 bases clipped from V and 6 bases from J, the junction kept 6 bases outside the gene matches. This CDR3 reads CASSGSGGGEQYF. DNA of the CDR3: TGCGCCAGCAGCGGAAGCGGGGGCGGCGAGCAGTACTTC.

This sequence joins TRBV5-5 and TRBJ2-5; tentative D call: TRBD2 (5 bases). Germline CDR1 reads SGHKS; CDR2 reads YYEKEE (reference sequence). The CDR3 sequence is 14 residues long. V lost 0 bases and J 4 bases, leaving 10 bases between the germline ends. CDR3 loop: CASSLVRGRETQYF. The CDR3 DNA reads TGTGCCAGCAGCTTGGTCCGAGGGCGAGAGACCCAGTACTTC. The full variable domain, rest sourced from reference TRBV5-5 and TRBJ2-5, is DAGVTQSPTHLIKTRGQQVTLRCSPISGHKSVSWYQQVLGQGPQFIFQYYEKEERGRGNFPDRFSARQFPNYSSELNVNALLLGDSALYLCASSLVRGRETQYFGPGTRLLVL.

The chain combines TRBV6-5 with TRBJ1-2, with D possibly TRBD1 on 5 matching bases. Looked up from germline, CDR1 is MNHEY and CDR2 is SVGAGI. V was pared by 2 bases and J by 4 bases, with 11 bases between. This CDR3 is 14 amino acids long. CDR3 sequence reads: CASSYAQGGYGYTF. Here the CDR3 DNA reads TGTGCCAGCAGTTACGCGCAGGGTGGCTATGGCTACACCTTC.

The CDR3: CASSGGRGQETQYF. As DNA, the CDR3 is TGTGCCAGCAGTGGGGGCCGTGGGCAAGAGACCCAGTACTTC. The chain joins TRBV25-1 to TRBJ2-5; D perhaps matches TRBD1 (5 bases). Trimming removed 4 bases at V and 2 bases at J, with 11 bases between. This CDR3 contains 14 residues. Germline lookup yields CDR1 MGHDK and CDR2 SYGVNS.

The CDR3 reads CASSSHRGNNEQFF. CDR3 nucleotides: TGTGCCAGCAGCTCGCACAGGGGTAACAATGAGCAGTTCTTC. This sequence joins TRBV7-2 and TRBJ2-1; 7 bases match TRBD1. Germline V gene lookup returns CDR1 SGHTA and CDR2 FQGNSA. With 4 bases clipped from V and 5 bases from J, the junction kept 5 bases outside the gene matches. The CDR3 is made up of 14 amino acids.

This chain joins TRBV7-2 and TRBJ1-3; D may be TRBD1 (5 bases). CDR3 length: 16 amino acids. Germline CDR1 SGHTA, CDR2 FQGNSA. The germline V and J ends were trimmed by 1 base and 3 bases, with 13 bases remaining between them. CDR3 in DNA: TGTGCCAGCAGCTTAGATACCGAGGGGAATGGAAACACCATATATTTT. It is translated as CASSLDTEGNGNTIYF.

This rearrangement joins TRBV29-1 to TRBJ1-1, with D possibly matching TRBD1 (6 bases). The germline V gene encodes CDR1 SQVTM and CDR2 ANQGSEA. The CDR3 is made up of 14 amino acids. The V gene lost 1 base and the J gene lost 4 bases, with 13 bases spanning the gap. CDR3 in DNA: TGCAGCGTTGAAGGTGGGGCCAGGGGCACTGAAGCTTTCTTT. Its protein is CSVEGGARGTEAFF.